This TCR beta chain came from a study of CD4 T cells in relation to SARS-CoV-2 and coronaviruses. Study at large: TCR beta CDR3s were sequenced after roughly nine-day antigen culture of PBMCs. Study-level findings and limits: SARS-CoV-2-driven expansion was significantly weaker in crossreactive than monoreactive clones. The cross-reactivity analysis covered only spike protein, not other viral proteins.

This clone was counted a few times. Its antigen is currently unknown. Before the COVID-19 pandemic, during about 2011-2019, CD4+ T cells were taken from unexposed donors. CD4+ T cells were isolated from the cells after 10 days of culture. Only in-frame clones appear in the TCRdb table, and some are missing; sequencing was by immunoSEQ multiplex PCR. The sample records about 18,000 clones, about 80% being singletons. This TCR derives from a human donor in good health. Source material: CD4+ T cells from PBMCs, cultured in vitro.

This CDR3 is CASSLPGGGNEKLFF. The CDR3 bases are TGCGCCAGCAGTCTCCCAGGGGGGGGAAATGAAAAACTGTTTTTT. The chain is built from TRBV5-1 and TRBJ1-4; 7 nucleotides agree with TRBD1. V dropped 5 bases and J dropped 5; count of bases not matched to a gene: 9. CDR3 length: 15 amino acids. The germline CDR1 and CDR2 sequences are SGHRS and YFSETQ. Full variable domain (rest looked up from reference TRBV5-1 and TRBJ1-4): KAGVTQTPRYLIKTRGQQVTLSCSPISGHRSVSWYQQTPGQGLQFLFEYFSETQRNKGNFPGRFSGRQFSNSRSEMNVSTLELGDSALYLCASSLPGGGNEKLFFGSGTQLSVL.